Below, one T cell receptor beta chain is given with its context. Its target is unknown. This record belongs to a study of shared clonotypes between healthy human individuals. Across the whole study: CD4 naive and memory got three plates each, CD8 naive two, CD8 memory one. General study results and limits: Even with large depth, rarefaction showed that sorted-subset sequencing was incomplete.

Some clones are missing from TCRdb's copy, which holds only in-frame ones; the method was immunoSEQ multiplex PCR. The profile covers more than 1,200,000 clones, with 98% to 99% appearing a single time and roughly 0.35% taken by the ten largest. Germline loops: CDR1 WNHNN, CDR2 SYGVQD (reference sequence). The ends were cut back, 0 bases at V and 0 bases at J, with 10 bases in the middle. This CDR3 has 16 amino acids. Partitioning of CD4+ cells yielded a CD45RA+ naive subset and a CD45RA-negative memory subset. Sequenced material: naive CD4+ T cells sorted from blood. Stated subset: CD45RA+ positively selected. The chain uses TRBV10-1 and TRBJ2-3, with D perhaps TRBD2 (5 bases). This TCR came from a man aged 25 to 40 in good health. For the CDR3, the DNA is TGCGCCAGCAGTGAGTCGGGGAGAACGAGCACAGATACGCAGTATTTT. It specifies CASSESGRTSTDTQYF.